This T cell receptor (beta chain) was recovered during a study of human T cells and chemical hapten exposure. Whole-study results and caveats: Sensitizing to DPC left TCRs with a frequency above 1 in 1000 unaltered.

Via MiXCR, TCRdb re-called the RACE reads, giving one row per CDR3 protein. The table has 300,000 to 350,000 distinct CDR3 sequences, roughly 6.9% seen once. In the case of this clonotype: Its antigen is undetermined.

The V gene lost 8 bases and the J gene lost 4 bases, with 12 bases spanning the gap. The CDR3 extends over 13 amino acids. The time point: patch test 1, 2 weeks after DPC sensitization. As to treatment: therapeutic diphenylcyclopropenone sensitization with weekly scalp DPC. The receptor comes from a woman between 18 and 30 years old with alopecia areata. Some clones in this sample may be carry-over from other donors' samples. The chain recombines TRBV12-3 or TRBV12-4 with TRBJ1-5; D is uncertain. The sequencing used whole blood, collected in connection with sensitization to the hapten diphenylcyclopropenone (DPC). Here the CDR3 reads CASCGRANQPQHF. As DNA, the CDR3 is TGTGCCAGCTGCGGGAGAGCTAATCAGCCCCAGCATTTT.